The 17 T cell receptor beta chains below come from one sample, sequenced in a study of blood T cells in healthy people across ages. Then a second PCR, running roughly 7 to 11 cycles, was carried out with a sample-barcoded 5' primer and a J-beta primer mix. TCRdb reprocessed the 5' RACE reads with MiXCR, giving one entry per CDR3 protein. The sample records some 290,000 distinct CDR3 sequences, roughly a quarter being singletons. Sequencing used blood. These receptors originate from a woman in her 70s in good health.

At least ten counts were recorded for this clonotype. The rearrangement links TRBV5-1 to TRBJ2-7; the D call may be TRBD1 or TRBD2 (5 bases each). Trimming took off 0 bases at V and 7 bases at J, with 8 bases between the two ends. The CDR3 has 12 amino acids. Germline-derived CDR1 and CDR2 are SGHRS and YFSETQ. CDR3 region: CASSLGGREQYF. The DNA for the CDR3 is TGCGCCAGCAGCTTGGGGGGGAGAGAGCAGTACTTC.

This clonotype was detected many times. V and J are TRBV6-1 and TRBJ2-7, with D perhaps TRBD1 (7 bases). V lost 6 bases and J lost 1, with 16 bases in between. CDR3 size: 15 residues. From germline, CDR1 is MNHNS and CDR2 SASEGT. The CDR3 spells CASREGASVSYEQYF. The CDR3 DNA follows: TGTGCCAGCAGGGAGGGGGCTAGCGTTTCCTACGAGCAGTACTTC.

The V gene is TRBV7-9, the J gene TRBJ1-2; 7 bases match TRBD1. Germline lookup yields CDR1 SEHNR and CDR2 FQNEAQ (reference sequence). The CDR3 covers 14 residues. J was trimmed by 6 bases and V by 1 base; bases with no gene match: 5. The CDR3 sequence is CASSLEDRFDGYTF. CDR3 DNA: TGTGCCAGCAGCTTAGAGGACAGGTTCGATGGCTACACCTTC.

J is TRBJ1-2 and V is TRBV6-2 or TRBV6-3, with a tentative D call TRBD1 (5 bases). V was cut by 5 bases and J by 6 bases, with 13 bases left in between. Germline CDR1 MNHEY, CDR2 SVGEGT. CDR3 size: 13 residues. The chain's CDR3 is CASSPRGVDGYTF. In DNA form, the CDR3 reads TGTGCCAGCAGTCCAAGGGGTGTTGATGGCTACACCTTC.

This sequence joins TRBV20-1 and TRBJ1-2, with D possibly TRBD1 on 5 matching bases. Germline lookup yields CDR1 DFQATT and CDR2 SNEGSKA (reference sequence). The ends were cut back, 6 bases at V and 8 bases at J, with 19 bases in the middle. CDR3 size: 13 residues. The DNA for the CDR3 is TGCAGTGCGTCGACCGGGACGGATTACGGCTACACCTTC. Translated: CSASTGTDYGYTF.

This clonotype was picked up many times. The V and J genes are TRBV5-1 and TRBJ2-5; 7 bases fit TRBD2. The germline CDR1 and CDR2 sequences are SGHRS and YFSETQ. CDR3 length equals 16 residues. The ends lost 1 base at V and 0 bases at J; junction bases unmatched: 6. The DNA of the CDR3 is TGCGCCAGCAGCTTGAACACGCGGGGGTACCAAGAGACCCAGTACTTC. This translates into CASSLNTRGYQETQYF.

V usage is TRBV4-3 and J usage is TRBJ2-3; D gene ambiguous. The CDR3 totals 14 residues. V was trimmed by 5 bases and J by 4 bases, leaving 13 bases between them. Per the germline V gene, CDR1 is LGHNA and CDR2 is YSLEER. CDR3 DNA: TGCGCCAGCAGCTCTGAGGCGCGAGCAGATACGCAGTATTTT. Its protein product is CASSSEARADTQYF.

This clonotype occurred a few times. This chain connects TRBV9 to TRBJ1-1, with D perhaps matching TRBD1 (5 bases). The germline V and J ends were trimmed by 3 bases and 11 bases, with 17 bases remaining between them. Germline V lookup: CDR1 SGDLS, CDR2 YYNGEE. The CDR3 spans 13 residues. CDR3: CASSAREGVGAFF. Here the CDR3 DNA reads TGTGCCAGCAGCGCCCGAGAAGGGGTAGGGGCTTTCTTT.

The genes are TRBV28 and TRBJ1-2; D perhaps matches TRBD1 (6 bases). CDR3 length: 15 residues. The V and J ends lost 7 bases and 4 bases respectively, with 19 bases between them. Looked up from germline, CDR1 is MDHEN and CDR2 is SYDVKM. The CDR3 here is CASKSEGQPLYGYTF. The DNA for the CDR3 is TGTGCCAGCAAATCTGAAGGACAGCCTCTCTATGGCTACACCTTC.

A few counts support this clonotype. CDR3: CASSEERYEQYF. Written as DNA, the CDR3 is TGTGCCAGCAGTGAGGAGCGCTACGAGCAGTACTTC. J is TRBJ2-7 and V is TRBV28; D is uncertain. Germline values: CDR1 MDHEN, CDR2 SYDVKM. V lost 5 bases, J lost 3 bases, and 8 bases lay in between. The CDR3 has 12 residues.

The sample holds a few counts of this clonotype. The V call is TRBV11-1, the J call TRBJ2-7; 8 bases are a match to TRBD1. The CDR3 extends over 14 amino acids. The germline V gene has CDR1 SGHAT and CDR2 FQDESV (reference sequence). V lost 5 bases to trimming and J lost 7 bases; unmatched junction nucleotides: 10. The CDR3 region is CASSRDRGSGEQYF. The DNA of the CDR3 is TGTGCCAGCAGCCGAGACAGGGGTTCTGGGGAGCAGTACTTC.

This clonotype has at least ten counts. The chain carries TRBV15 and TRBJ2-1; TRBD2 matches 7 bases. CDR1 LNHNV and CDR2 YYDKDF come from the germline V gene (reference sequence). The V and J ends lost 1 base and 8 bases, in that order; junction bases with no gene match: 5. The CDR3 runs to 14 residues. CDR3 coding DNA: TGTGCCACCAGCAGAGTTGGGGGGGTCGATGAGCAGTTCTTC. Translation: CATSRVGGVDEQFF.

The sample holds a few counts of this clonotype. The chain employs TRBV12-3 or TRBV12-4 and TRBJ1-1; no clear D gene. The CDR3 length is 17 residues. Trimming stripped 2 bases from V and 3 bases from J, with 19 bases between. CDR3 nucleotide sequence: TGTGCCAGCAGTTTAACCTACTTAGGCCGAAGCTACACTGAAGCTTTCTTT. It codes for CASSLTYLGRSYTEAFF.

On this clonotype: An end of the junction differs from the germline gene, which may be a read error. This sequence joins TRBV6-2 or TRBV6-3 and TRBJ2-7, with D maybe TRBD2 (5 bases). Germline lookup yields CDR1 MNHEY and CDR2 SVGEGT. This CDR3 contains 13 residues. The CDR3 reads CASSYPGSGEQHF. CDR3 in DNA: TGTGCCAGCAGTTACCCGGGGAGCGGTGAGCAGCACTTC.

The chain uses TRBV28 and TRBJ2-5, with 7 positions matching TRBD1. CDR3 length equals 16 residues. From germline, CDR1 is MDHEN and CDR2 SYDVKM. The ends lost 2 bases at V and 5 bases at J; junction bases unmatched: 11. The CDR3: CASSLRQGRYRETQYF. The CDR3 coding sequence is TGTGCCAGCAGTTTACGACAGGGACGATACCGGGAGACCCAGTACTTC.

Of note for this clonotype: The missing conserved phenylalanine or tryptophan at the end of this CDR3 makes a read error likely. CDR3 residues: CASSLAGNNQPQHL. For the CDR3, the DNA is TGTGCCAGCAGCTTAGCAGGGAATAATCAGCCCCAGCATCTT. The J gene is TRBJ1-5, the V gene TRBV7-2, with no clear D. This CDR3 contains 14 residues. The ends were cut back, 0 bases at V and 4 bases at J, with 7 bases in the middle. Germline V gene data show CDR1 as SGHTA and CDR2 as FQGNSA.

The V call is TRBV9, the J call TRBJ1-2; D uncertain. Trimming pared 0 bases from V and 8 bases from J, leaving 14 bases between. This CDR3 contains 14 residues. Germline V gene data show CDR1 as SGDLS and CDR2 as YYNGEE. The CDR3 loop reads CASSVGGWAEGYTF. Here the CDR3 DNA reads TGTGCCAGCAGCGTAGGAGGGTGGGCTGAGGGCTACACCTTC. Full variable domain (remainder filled in from reference TRBV9 and TRBJ1-2): DSGVTQTPKHLITATGQRVTLRCSPRSGDLSVYWYQQSLDQGLQFLIQYYNGEERAKGNILERFSAQQFPDLHSELNLSSLELGDSALYFCASSVGGWAEGYTFGSGTRLTVV.